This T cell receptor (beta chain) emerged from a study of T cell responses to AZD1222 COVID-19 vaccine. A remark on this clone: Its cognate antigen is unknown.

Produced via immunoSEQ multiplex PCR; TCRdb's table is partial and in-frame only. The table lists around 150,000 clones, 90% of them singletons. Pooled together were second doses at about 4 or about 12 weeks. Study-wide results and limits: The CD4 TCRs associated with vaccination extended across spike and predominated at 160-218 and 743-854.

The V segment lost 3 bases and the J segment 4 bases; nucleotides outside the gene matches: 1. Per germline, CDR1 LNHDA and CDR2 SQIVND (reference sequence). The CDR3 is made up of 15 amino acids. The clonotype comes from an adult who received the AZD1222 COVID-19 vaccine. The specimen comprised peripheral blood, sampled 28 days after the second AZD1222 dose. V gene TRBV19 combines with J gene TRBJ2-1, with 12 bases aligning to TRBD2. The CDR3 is CASSIGLAGYNEQFF. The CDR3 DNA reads TGTGCCAGTAGTATTGGACTAGCGGGGTACAATGAGCAGTTCTTC. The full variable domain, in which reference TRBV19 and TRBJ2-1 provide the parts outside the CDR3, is DGGITQSPKYLFRKEGQNVTLSCEQNLNHDAMYWYRQDPGQGLRLIYYSQIVNDFQKGDIAEGYSVSREKKESFPLTVTSAQKNPTAFYLCASSIGLAGYNEQFFGPGTRLTVL.